These 11 T cell receptor beta chains came from one sample sequenced in a study of neoadjuvant nivolumab and ipilimumab in lung cancer. TCRdb's table, derived via immunoSEQ multiplex PCR, lists solely in-frame clones and lacks some. The table shows roughly 45,000 clones, with approximately 90% occurring only once. The sample here was blood, taken before neoadjuvant nivolumab, alone or with ipilimumab. These receptors were obtained from an adult with non-small cell lung cancer. Some clones in this sample may be carry-over from other donors' samples.

The V gene is TRBV6-5, the J gene TRBJ2-1; D possibly corresponds to TRBD2 (5 bases). This CDR3 contains 14 residues. V lost 6 bases and J 9 bases, leaving 18 bases between the germline ends. CDR1 is MNHEY, CDR2 SVGAGI, per germline. The CDR3 bases are TGTGCCAGCAGCCTGGCTGGGGAGTACGGTGAGCAGTTCTTC. It yields the protein CASSLAGEYGEQFF.

This chain uses TRBV30 with TRBJ1-3, with D unresolved. Germline CDR1 reads GTSNPN; CDR2 reads SVGIG (reference sequence). The V and J ends lost 5 bases and 0 bases respectively, with 17 bases between them. The CDR3 loop spans 16 amino acids. CDR3 loop: CAWGLGRPTSGNTIYF. The CDR3 DNA reads as TGTGCCTGGGGCCTGGGCAGGCCCACCTCTGGAAACACCATATATTTT. Drawing the rest from reference TRBV30 and TRBJ1-3, the complete variable domain is SQTIHQWPATLVQPVGSPLSLECTVEGTSNPNLYWYRQAAGRGLQLLFYSVGIGQISSEVPQNLSASRPQDRQFILSSKKLLLSDSGFYLCAWGLGRPTSGNTIYFGEGSWLTVV.

The chain joins TRBV30 to TRBJ2-7; D remains unclear. Trimming shortened V by 5 bases and J by 2 bases, and 13 bases separated the two germline ends. CDR3 size: 13 residues. Germline loops: CDR1 GTSNPN, CDR2 SVGIG (reference sequence). CDR3 loop: CAWSPGTTYEQYF. The CDR3 DNA reads TGTGCCTGGTCCCCTGGTACTACCTACGAGCAGTACTTC.

V is TRBV9 and J is TRBJ2-1; D perhaps matches TRBD2 (6 bases). Germline V gene lookup returns CDR1 SGDLS and CDR2 YYNGEE. The CDR3 runs to 15 residues. The ends were cut back, 0 bases at V and 1 base at J, with 8 bases in the middle. CDR3: CASSVETSSYNEQFF. In nucleotides, the CDR3 is TGTGCCAGCAGCGTAGAGACTAGTTCCTACAATGAGCAGTTCTTC.

This clone was detected once. V and J are TRBV6-5 and TRBJ2-7; 7 bases map to TRBD2. The V and J ends lost 4 bases and 1 base, in that order; junction bases with no gene match: 7. The germline V gene has CDR1 MNHEY and CDR2 SVGAGI. The CDR3 is 15 amino acids. CDR3 sequence reads: CASSSGSGPSYEQYF. The CDR3 DNA sequence: TGTGCCAGCAGTTCGGGTAGCGGGCCATCCTACGAGCAGTACTTC.

The chain uses TRBV5-1 and TRBJ2-3; D not resolved. This CDR3 comprises 15 residues. Germline V CDR1 and CDR2: SGHRS, YFSETQ. Trimming removed 1 base from V and 0 bases from J, with 9 bases in between. The DNA for the CDR3 is TGCGCCAGCAGCTTGCTAGGGTCTAGCACAGATACGCAGTATTTT. Protein product: CASSLLGSSTDTQYF.

The rearrangement links TRBV19 to TRBJ1-5; a weak D match, TRBD1 (5 bases). Trimming stripped 1 base from V and 6 bases from J, with 13 bases between. The germline CDR1 and CDR2 sequences are LNHDA and SQIVND (reference sequence). This CDR3 comprises 15 residues. DNA for the CDR3: TGTGCCAGTAGTATAGGAGGGGCGCGGGGTCAGCCCCAGCATTTT. This gives the protein CASSIGGARGQPQHF.

V usage is TRBV11-2 and J usage is TRBJ2-5, with 14 bases that match TRBD2. The germline V gene encodes CDR1 SGHAT and CDR2 FQNNGV. The trim removed 2 bases at V and 3 bases at J, leaving 5 bases unmatched. CDR3 length equals 17 residues. In nucleotides, the CDR3 is TGTGCCAGCAGCTTAAAGGGACTAGCGGGAGTGAAAGAGACCCAGTACTTC. This codes for CASSLKGLAGVKETQYF.

DNA for the CDR3: TGTGCCAGCAGCGAGGAAGAGGGTCAGGAGACCCAGTACTTC. This translates into CASSEEEGQETQYF. The chain joins TRBV7-8 to TRBJ2-5, with D possibly TRBD2 on 5 matching bases. V lost 5 bases to trimming and J lost 5 bases, with 15 bases between them. CDR1 SGHVS and CDR2 FQNEAQ come from the germline V gene. CDR3 length equals 14 residues.

This clone was seen only once. The chain couples TRBV10-3 to TRBJ1-2, with 9 positions matching TRBD1. V was clipped by 6 bases and J by 6 bases; unmatched bases: 5. The CDR3 loop spans 13 amino acids. Per germline, CDR1 ENHRY and CDR2 SYGVKD. CDR3 in amino acids: CAIRRTGEDGYTF. In nucleotides, the CDR3 is TGTGCCATCAGGAGGACAGGGGAGGATGGCTACACCTTC.

This rearrangement joins TRBV25-1 to TRBJ1-1; possible D gene TRBD1, 6 bases. The CDR3 extends over 14 amino acids. Trimming shortened V by 5 bases and J by 1 base, and 11 bases separated the two germline ends. Germline CDR1 and CDR2: MGHDK and SYGVNS. CDR3 protein: CASSPQGRNTEAFF. CDR3 coding DNA: TGTGCCAGCAGTCCCCAGGGGCGGAACACTGAAGCTTTCTTT.